Each of the 30 T cell receptor beta chains below was sequenced from the same sample in a study of regulatory T cells in long-lasting Graves disease. HTBI primers from iRepertoire and Arm-PCR of CDR3 regions yielded the TCR beta libraries. TCRdb passed the multiplex PCR reads through MiXCR, listing each CDR3 protein once. The data contain around 500,000 distinct CDR3 sequences, around 15% of them singletons. Time point: newly diagnosed GD, antithyroid drugs for less than 3 months. The TCR library used RNA extracted from PBMCs. These same records also appear under a second study, on T cells in Graves' hyperthyroidism and ophthalmopathy.

Specimen: peripheral blood mononuclear cells (PBMCs), collected at new diagnosis, from a patient treated with antithyroid drugs. Receptor source: a middle-aged woman with Graves disease.

A note on this clonotype: This may be a read error: a much more frequent sequence differs by one nucleotide. The CDR3 does not close with the conserved phenylalanine or tryptophan, likely indicating a read error. The DNA is left out, because the CDR3 cannot be placed on it with certainty; the CDR3 is given as TCRdb lists it. The V and J genes are TRBV10-3 and TRBJ1-1. The CDR3 spans 12 amino acids, including both terminal residues. CDR1 is ENHRY, CDR2 SYGVKD, per germline. CDR3 in amino acids: CAISEIASSQSL.

This clonotype was counted a few times. This rearrangement joins TRBV5-4 to TRBJ1-1; a possible D gene is TRBD1 (5 bases). The CDR3 runs to 15 residues. Germline CDR1 is SGHNT and CDR2 is YYREEE (reference sequence). Deletions cut 0 bases from V and 4 bases from J, with 13 bases between. The CDR3 coding sequence is TGTGCCAGCAGCTTGGACCCGGGGCCTGGCACTGAAGCTTTCTTT. As protein: CASSLDPGPGTEAFF.

In its sample, this clonotype was seen many times. The rearrangement links TRBV20-1 to TRBJ1-1; 8 bases line up with TRBD1. The CDR3 is 13 amino acids. V was clipped by 1 base and J by 4 bases; unmatched bases: 2. Germline-derived CDR1 and CDR2 are DFQATT and SNEGSKA (reference sequence). The CDR3 DNA is TGCAGTGCTAGAGGGGACAGGACCACTGAAGCTTTCTTT. Translation: CSARGDRTTEAFF.

This clonotype appeared many times. DNA of the CDR3: TGTGCCAGCCGCCAGGACCCTTATGGCTACACCTTC. It translates to CASRQDPYGYTF. The chain combines TRBV6-1 with TRBJ1-2; no clear D gene. Between the trimmed V and J ends, which lost 8 bases and 5 bases, there was a span of 12 bases. This CDR3 has 12 residues. CDR1 and CDR2 from the germline V gene are MNHNS and SASEGT.

As to this clonotype: A much larger clonotype is one base distant, so this may be a read error. The final CDR3 position lacks the conserved phenylalanine or tryptophan, pointing to a likely read error. The chain combines TRBV9 with TRBJ2-7; no reliable D call. The ends were cut back, 0 bases at V and 5 bases at J, with 6 bases in the middle. Germline CDR1 reads SGDLS; CDR2 reads YYNGEE. The CDR3 contains 12 residues. CDR3 DNA sequence: TGTGCCAGCAGCGTAGTTGACAACGAGCAGTACTCC. It yields the protein CASSVVDNEQYS.

There are many counts of this clonotype. V usage is TRBV2 and J usage is TRBJ1-1, with D perhaps TRBD1 (5 bases). V lost 7 bases to trimming and J lost 1 base, with 19 bases between them. CDR1 is SNHLY, CDR2 FYNNEI, per germline. This CDR3 has 16 residues. CDR3 amino acids: CASILILQGPNTEAFF. The DNA of the CDR3 is TGTGCCAGCATTTTGATCTTGCAGGGACCGAACACTGAAGCTTTCTTT.

Many counts were recorded for this clonotype. V usage is TRBV11-2 and J usage is TRBJ2-1; 9 bases fit TRBD1. The germline CDR1 and CDR2 sequences are SGHAT and FQNNGV. V gave up 5 bases and J gave up 6 bases; unmatched junction bases: 8. The CDR3 totals 15 residues. DNA for the CDR3: TGTGCCAGCAGCCGAAACAGGGGGCCGTCCAATGAGCAGTTCTTC. Its translation is CASSRNRGPSNEQFF.

This rearrangement joins TRBV25-1 to TRBJ1-5; no clear D gene. The length of the CDR3 is 15 residues. The V gene lost 4 bases and the J gene lost 0 bases, with 10 bases spanning the gap. Germline CDR1 MGHDK, CDR2 SYGVNS. The CDR3 nucleotides read TGTGCCAGCAGTGGGCCGCGTGATAGCAATCAGCCCCAGCATTTT. It specifies CASSGPRDSNQPQHF. Full variable domain (rest looked up from reference TRBV25-1 and TRBJ1-5): EADIYQTPRYLVIGTGKKITLECSQTMGHDKMYWYQQDPGMELHLIHYSYGVNSTEKGDLSSESTVSRIRTEHFPLTLESARPSHTSQYLCASSGPRDSNQPQHFGDGTRLSIL.

This clonotype has more than one count but fewer than ten. The V gene is TRBV7-8, the J gene TRBJ2-1; 9 bases line up with TRBD2. In germline, CDR1 is SGHVS, CDR2 FQNEAQ. The CDR3 runs 15 residues. V shed 5 bases, J shed 9 bases, and the junction held 11 bases outside the gene matches. The CDR3 sequence is CASSLRLAGGLEQFF. The DNA of the CDR3 is TGTGCCAGCAGCCTCCGGTTGGCGGGGGGGCTTGAGCAGTTCTTC.

This clonotype was counted many times. This rearrangement joins TRBV20-1 to TRBJ2-1; possible D gene TRBD1, 5 bases. The germline V and J ends were trimmed by 0 bases and 0 bases, with 12 bases remaining between them. The CDR3 length is 16 residues. CDR1 is DFQATT and CDR2 is SNEGSKA in the germline V gene (reference sequence). CDR3 in amino acids: CSARDLGHLSYNEQFF. The CDR3 DNA sequence: TGCAGTGCTAGAGATCTTGGACACCTCTCCTACAATGAGCAGTTCTTC.

This clonotype turned up a few times. Just one base apart from a much larger clone, this may be a read error. The V call is TRBV11-2, the J call TRBJ2-7, with 8 nucleotides matching TRBD1. The CDR3 is 16 residues long. Germline assignment: CDR1 SGHAT and CDR2 FQNNGV. CDR3 DNA sequence: TGTGTCAGCAGCCGGGGGATCGGACAGGGCTCCTACGAGCAGTACTTC. Translation: CVSSRGIGQGSYEQYF.

This clonotype has at least ten counts. The chain uses TRBV3-1 and TRBJ1-4; D perhaps matches TRBD1 (6 bases). CDR3 length equals 16 residues. Germline CDR1 LGHDT, CDR2 YNNKEL (reference sequence). V gave up 1 base and J gave up 1 base, with 10 bases separating them. CDR3 in DNA: TGTGCCAGCAGCCAAGGAACAGGGATAACTAATGAAAAACTGTTTTTT. It specifies CASSQGTGITNEKLFF. The whole variable domain, filled in from reference TRBV3-1 and TRBJ1-4, reads DTAVSQTPKYLVTQMGNDKSIKCEQNLGHDTMYWYKQDSKKFLKIMFSYNNKELIINETVPNRFSPKSPDKAHLNLHINSLELGDSAVYFCASSQGTGITNEKLFFGSGTQLSVL.

At least ten counts were recorded for this clonotype. V gene TRBV7-8 combines with J gene TRBJ2-1; 7 bases fit TRBD2. Germline assignment: CDR1 SGHVS and CDR2 FQNEAQ. CDR3 length: 16 amino acids. J was trimmed by 4 bases and V by 1 base; bases with no gene match: 7. CDR3 nucleotides: TGTGCCAGCAGCTTAGGACGGCGGGGGAGTTACAATGAGCAGTTCTTC. As protein: CASSLGRRGSYNEQFF.

This clonotype was recorded at least ten times. The genes are TRBV6-1 and TRBJ1-2, with D tentatively TRBD1 (5 bases). Trimming pared 2 bases from V and 5 bases from J, leaving 21 bases between. CDR3 length equals 17 residues. The germline V gene encodes CDR1 MNHNS and CDR2 SASEGT. CDR3 DNA: TGTGCCAGCAGTGAAACAGGACGCCACTATTCGGTATATGGCTACACCTTC. This encodes CASSETGRHYSVYGYTF.

This clonotype was seen ten or more times. This rearrangement joins TRBV30 to TRBJ2-1; D is ambiguous. The germline V gene encodes CDR1 GTSNPN and CDR2 SVGIG (reference sequence). With 0 bases removed from V and 2 bases from J, the gap between germline ends came to 11 bases. This CDR3 has 15 residues. The CDR3 loop reads CAWSVRDGPYNEQFF. For the CDR3, the DNA is TGTGCCTGGAGTGTACGTGACGGCCCCTACAATGAGCAGTTCTTC.

This clonotype was recorded once. The gene calls are TRBV27 and TRBJ2-7; TRBD2 agrees at 10 bases. CDR3 length: 15 amino acids. With 5 bases clipped from V and 4 bases from J, the junction kept 8 bases outside the gene matches. The germline CDR1 and CDR2 sequences are MNHEY and SMNVEV (reference sequence). CDR3 sequence (DNA): TGTGCCAGCAGTATAAGGCTAGCGGGAGAGTACGAGCAGTACTTC. Amino acid sequence: CASSIRLAGEYEQYF.

This clonotype was seen ten or more times. The chain employs TRBV5-1 and TRBJ2-1; a possible D gene is TRBD1 (6 bases). Germline CDR1 is SGHRS and CDR2 is YFSETQ. The CDR3 is made up of 13 amino acids. Between the trimmed V and J ends, which lost 4 bases and 6 bases, there was a span of 11 bases. CDR3 DNA: TGCGCCAGCAGCAAGCAGGGGTTCAATGAGCAGTTCTTC. Amino acid sequence: CASSKQGFNEQFF.

The rearrangement joins TRBV19 to TRBJ1-1; 8 nucleotides agree with TRBD1. J gave up 1 base and V 7 bases, and 8 bases lay outside the gene matches. The CDR3 runs to 15 residues. Germline V gene sequence: CDR1 LNHDA, CDR2 SQIVND (reference sequence). The CDR3 nucleotides are TGTGCCAGTACCCCCGACAGGGGCCCGAACACTGAAGCTTTCTTT. Translated: CASTPDRGPNTEAFF.

The chain joins TRBV7-9 to TRBJ2-3, with 10 positions matching TRBD2. Germline V gene lookup returns CDR1 SEHNR and CDR2 FQNEAQ (reference sequence). This CDR3 region has 18 residues. V lost 4 bases to trimming and J lost 2 bases; unmatched junction nucleotides: 12. The CDR3 DNA is TGTGCCAGCAGCTCGCGGCTGTCGCTAGCGGGGGACACAGATACGCAGTATTTT. It codes for CASSSRLSLAGDTDTQYF. The whole variable domain, remainder taken from reference TRBV7-9 and TRBJ2-3, is DTGVSQNPRHKITKRGQNVTFRCDPISEHNRLYWYRQTLGQGPEFLTYFQNEAQLEKSRLLSDRFSAERPKGSFSTLEIQRTEQGDSAMYLCASSSRLSLAGDTDTQYFGPGTRLTVL.

This clonotype was seen repeatedly, ten times or more. J is TRBJ2-3 and V is TRBV11-2; 8 nucleotides agree with TRBD1. V gave up 5 bases and J gave up 2 bases; unmatched junction bases: 6. The CDR3 is 15 amino acids. CDR1 is SGHAT, CDR2 FQNNGV, per germline. DNA of the CDR3: TGTGCCAGCAGCGAGGACAGGGTCTACACAGATACGCAGTATTTT. It specifies CASSEDRVYTDTQYF.

Only a few counts were recorded for this clonotype. The chain employs TRBV2 and TRBJ2-3; either TRBD1 or TRBD2 may fit D (5 bases each). Germline V lookup: CDR1 SNHLY, CDR2 FYNNEI. This CDR3 is 14 amino acids long. Trimming cost V 3 bases and J 3 bases, with 10 bases left between them. This CDR3 reads CASSEGWGTDTQYF. The CDR3 DNA follows: TGTGCCAGCAGTGAGGGGTGGGGGACAGATACGCAGTATTTT.

The chain is built from TRBV28 and TRBJ1-1; 8 bases fit TRBD1. CDR1 and CDR2 (germline): MDHEN, SYDVKM. V gave up 4 bases and J gave up 6 bases; unmatched junction bases: 4. The length of the CDR3 is 13 residues. The CDR3 protein is CASSSYRGAEAFF. The DNA for the CDR3 is TGTGCCAGCAGTTCGTACAGGGGGGCTGAAGCTTTCTTT.

This clonotype has ten or more counts. The J gene is TRBJ2-1, the V gene TRBV20-1; TRBD2 matches 12 bases. The germline gives CDR1 DFQATT, CDR2 SNEGSKA (reference sequence). The CDR3 has 16 residues. The V segment lost 3 bases and the J segment 5 bases; nucleotides outside the gene matches: 8. The CDR3 bases are TGCAGTGCTAGGCCCTCGACTAGCGGGGGTCACAATGAGCAGTTCTTC. Its protein product is CSARPSTSGGHNEQFF.

This clonotype has a handful of counts. J is TRBJ1-1 and V is TRBV25-1; 7 bases are shared with TRBD1. The CDR3 sequence is 16 residues long. With 0 bases clipped from V and 4 bases from J, the junction kept 8 bases outside the gene matches. Per the germline V gene, CDR1 is MGHDK and CDR2 is SYGVNS. CDR3 sequence reads: CASSEYQGGASTEAFF. In nucleotides, the CDR3 is TGTGCCAGCAGTGAATATCAGGGGGGGGCGAGCACTGAAGCTTTCTTT.

This chain joins TRBV11-3 and TRBJ1-1, with D tentatively TRBD1 (5 bases). CDR3 length: 15 amino acids. Trimming removed 0 bases from V and 4 bases from J, with 12 bases in between. Germline CDR1 is SGHNT and CDR2 is YENEEA. CDR3 protein: CASSLESGGATEAFF. CDR3 nucleotides: TGTGCCAGCAGCTTAGAGTCAGGAGGGGCCACTGAAGCTTTCTTT.

The chain combines TRBV7-2 with TRBJ1-5; tentatively, D is TRBD1 (5 bases). Germline V gene data show CDR1 as SGHTA and CDR2 as FQGNSA. V lost 5 bases, J lost 6 bases, and 17 bases lay in between. The CDR3 is made up of 15 amino acids. The CDR3 loop reads CASSLGEGTGQPQHF. For the CDR3, the DNA is TGTGCCAGCAGCCTAGGGGAGGGGACGGGTCAGCCCCAGCATTTT.

In this sample, this clonotype turned up a few times. The chain has TRBV12-3 or TRBV12-4 and TRBJ2-1; 12 positions agree with TRBD2. The junction had 5 bases not matched to a gene; V was cut back by 6 bases and J by 5 bases. The CDR3 is 15 residues long. This CDR3 is CASRDTSGGNNEQFF. The DNA of the CDR3 is TGTGCCAGCAGGGACACTAGCGGGGGGAACAATGAGCAGTTCTTC.

The table lists this clonotype with many counts. V and J are TRBV2 and TRBJ1-1, with unresolved D. Trimming left V 8 bases short and J 1 base short, with 17 bases between. The germline CDR1 and CDR2 sequences are SNHLY and FYNNEI. There are 15 residues in the CDR3. The CDR3 loop reads CASLRPTTENTEAFF. CDR3 DNA sequence: TGTGCCAGCTTACGACCCACCACAGAGAACACTGAAGCTTTCTTT.

This clonotype was seen ten or more times. The chain is built from TRBV6-1 and TRBJ2-7, with D tentatively TRBD1 (7 bases). V lost 3 bases, J lost 3 bases, and 24 bases lay in between. This CDR3 has 18 residues. Germline lookup yields CDR1 MNHNS and CDR2 SASEGT. The CDR3 nucleotides are TGTGCCAGCAGTGAGCAAGTGGCTGTAGCAGGGGGGATCTACGAGCAGTACTTC. This translates into CASSEQVAVAGGIYEQYF.

J is TRBJ2-3 and V is TRBV3-1, with 12 bases matching TRBD2. V dropped 9 bases and J dropped 8; count of bases not matched to a gene: 15. The germline CDR1 and CDR2 sequences are LGHDT and YNNKEL (reference sequence). The CDR3 contains 16 residues. This CDR3 is CARRDPRLAGEGTQYF. The CDR3 DNA follows: TGTGCCAGGAGGGACCCGCGACTAGCGGGGGAGGGTACGCAGTATTTT.